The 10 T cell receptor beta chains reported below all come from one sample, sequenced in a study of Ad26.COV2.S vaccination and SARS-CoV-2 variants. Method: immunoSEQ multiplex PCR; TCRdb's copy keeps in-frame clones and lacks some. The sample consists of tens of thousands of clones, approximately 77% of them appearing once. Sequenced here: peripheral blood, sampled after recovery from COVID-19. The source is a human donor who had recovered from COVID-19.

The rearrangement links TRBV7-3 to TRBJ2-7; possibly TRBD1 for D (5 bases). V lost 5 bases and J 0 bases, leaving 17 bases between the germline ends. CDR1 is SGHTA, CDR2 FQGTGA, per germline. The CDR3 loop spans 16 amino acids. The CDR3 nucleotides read TGTGCCAGCAGCCCTCAGGGCCGGTCTGACTCCTACGAGCAGTACTTC. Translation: CASSPQGRSDSYEQYF. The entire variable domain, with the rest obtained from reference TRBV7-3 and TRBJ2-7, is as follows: GAGVSQTPSNKVTEKGKYVELRCDPISGHTALYWYRQSLGQGPEFLIYFQGTGAADDSGLPNDRFFAVRPEGSVSTLKIQRTERGDSAVYLCASSPQGRSDSYEQYFGPGTRLTVT.

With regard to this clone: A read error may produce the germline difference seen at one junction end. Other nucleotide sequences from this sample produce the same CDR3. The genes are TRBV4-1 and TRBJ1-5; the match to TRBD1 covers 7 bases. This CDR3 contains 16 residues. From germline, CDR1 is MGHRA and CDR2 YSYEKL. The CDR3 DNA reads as TGTGCCAGCAGCCGTCTAGGCGACAGGGGCAATCAGCCCCAGCATTTT. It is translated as CASSRLGDRGNQPQHF.

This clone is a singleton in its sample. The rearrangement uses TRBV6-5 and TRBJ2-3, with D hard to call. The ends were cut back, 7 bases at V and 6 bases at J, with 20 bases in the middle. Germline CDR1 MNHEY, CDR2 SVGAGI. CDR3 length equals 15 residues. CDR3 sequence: CASTYFGESGDTQYF. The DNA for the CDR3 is TGTGCCAGCACCTATTTTGGGGAATCCGGGGATACGCAGTATTTT.

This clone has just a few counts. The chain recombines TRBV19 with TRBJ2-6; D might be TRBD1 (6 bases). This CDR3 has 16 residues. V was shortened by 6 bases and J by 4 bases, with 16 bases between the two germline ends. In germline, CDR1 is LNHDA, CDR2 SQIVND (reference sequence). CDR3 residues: CASSRGQASGANVLTF. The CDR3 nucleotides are TGTGCCAGTAGCAGGGGCCAGGCCTCCGGGGCCAACGTCCTGACTTTC.

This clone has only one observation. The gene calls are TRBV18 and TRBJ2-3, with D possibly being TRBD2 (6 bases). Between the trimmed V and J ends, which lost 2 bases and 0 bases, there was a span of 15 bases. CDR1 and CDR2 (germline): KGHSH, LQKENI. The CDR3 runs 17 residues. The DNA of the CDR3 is TGTGCCAGCTCACCAGGGGTATTGCGGGATAGCACAGATACGCAGTATTTT. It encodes CASSPGVLRDSTDTQYF.

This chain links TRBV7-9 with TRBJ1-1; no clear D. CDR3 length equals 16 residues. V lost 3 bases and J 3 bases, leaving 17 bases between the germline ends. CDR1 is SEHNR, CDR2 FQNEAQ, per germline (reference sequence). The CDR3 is CASSFPPTSRDTEAFF. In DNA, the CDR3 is TGTGCCAGCAGCTTTCCACCAACGAGTCGTGACACTGAAGCTTTCTTT.

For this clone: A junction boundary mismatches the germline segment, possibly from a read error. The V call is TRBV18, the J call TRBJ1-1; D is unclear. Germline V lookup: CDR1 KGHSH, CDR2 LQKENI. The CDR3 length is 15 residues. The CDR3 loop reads CASSPPVPANTEAFF. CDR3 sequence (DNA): TGTGCCAGCTCCCCACCGGTTCCAGCGAACACTGAAGCTTTCTTT.

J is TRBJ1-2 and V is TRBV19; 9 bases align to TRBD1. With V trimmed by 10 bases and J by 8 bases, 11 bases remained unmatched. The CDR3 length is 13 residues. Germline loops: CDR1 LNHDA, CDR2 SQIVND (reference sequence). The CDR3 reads CATSDRGRRGYTF. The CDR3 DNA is TGTGCCACTTCGGACAGGGGAAGACGGGGCTACACCTTC.

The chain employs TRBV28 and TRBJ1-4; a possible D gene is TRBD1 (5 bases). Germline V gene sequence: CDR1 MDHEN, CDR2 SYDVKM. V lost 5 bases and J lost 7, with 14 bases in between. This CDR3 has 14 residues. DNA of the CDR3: TGTGCCAGCAGTGCCGGGACTGGGGGTGAAAAACTGTTTTTT. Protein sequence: CASSAGTGGEKLFF.

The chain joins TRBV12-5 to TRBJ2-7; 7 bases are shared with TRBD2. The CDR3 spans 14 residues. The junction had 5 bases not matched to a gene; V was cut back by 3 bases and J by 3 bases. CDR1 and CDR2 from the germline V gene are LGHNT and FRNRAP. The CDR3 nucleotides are TGTGCTAGTGGTTTTTGGGCGGGAGACTACGAGCAGTACTTC. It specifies CASGFWAGDYEQYF. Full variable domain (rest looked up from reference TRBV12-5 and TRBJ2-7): DARVTQTPRHKVTEMGQEVTMRCQPILGHNTVFWYRQTMMQGLELLAYFRNRAPLDDSGMPKDRFSAEMPDATLATLKIQPSEPRDSAVYFCASGFWAGDYEQYFGPGTRLTVT.